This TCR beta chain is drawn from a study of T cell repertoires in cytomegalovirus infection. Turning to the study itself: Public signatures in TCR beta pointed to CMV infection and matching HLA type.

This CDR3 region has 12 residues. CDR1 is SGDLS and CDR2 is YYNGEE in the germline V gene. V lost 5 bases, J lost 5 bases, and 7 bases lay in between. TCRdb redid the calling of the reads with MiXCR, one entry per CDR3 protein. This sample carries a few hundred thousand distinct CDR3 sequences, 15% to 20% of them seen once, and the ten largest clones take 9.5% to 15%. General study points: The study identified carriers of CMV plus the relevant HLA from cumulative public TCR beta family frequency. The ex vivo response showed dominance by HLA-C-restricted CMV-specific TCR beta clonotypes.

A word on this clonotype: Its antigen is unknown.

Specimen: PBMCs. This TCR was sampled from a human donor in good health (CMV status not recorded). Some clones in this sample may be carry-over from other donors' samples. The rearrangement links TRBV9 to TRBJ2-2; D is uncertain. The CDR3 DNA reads TGTGCCAGCAGGGGGAAGACCGGGGAGCTGTTTTTT. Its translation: CASRGKTGELFF.